This TCR beta chain was documented in a study of Graves' ophthalmopathy and Graves' hyperthyroidism. Study overall: Hyperthyroidism was classified as stable if no ophthalmopathy occurred within 18 months of follow-up. Study-level results: Sensitivity of roughly 71% and specificity of 72.22% were achieved by the model that predicted ophthalmopathy progression. Detected in blood as well were most expanded thyroid clonotypes with frequency above 0.001.

Diagnosis relied on clinical symptoms, serum thyroxine, TRAb, thyroid ultrasound and orbital computed tomography. The CDR3 is 14 amino acids. The V and J ends lost 10 bases and 5 bases respectively, with 18 bases between them. Per germline, CDR1 WSHSY and CDR2 SAAADI. As for this clonotype: Its antigen is not known.

RNA transcripts yielded amplified TCR beta CDR3 regions. Second-round multiplex PCR came after first-round RT-PCR with HTBI primers. Each CDR3 protein gets one entry after TCRdb re-called the multiplex PCR reads with MiXCR. Of around 1,000,000 distinct CDR3 sequences listed, roughly two fifths were seen once; the top ten hold over 8.5%. This sequence joins TRBV10-2 and TRBJ1-5; TRBD1 might be the D (5 bases). Material for sequencing was peripheral blood or thyroid tissue (not recorded which). The clonotype comes from an adult man with Graves' hyperthyroidism. CDR3 bases: TGCGCCACCTCACGAAGGGACGGAGATCAGCCCCAGCATTTT. It translates to CATSRRDGDQPQHF.